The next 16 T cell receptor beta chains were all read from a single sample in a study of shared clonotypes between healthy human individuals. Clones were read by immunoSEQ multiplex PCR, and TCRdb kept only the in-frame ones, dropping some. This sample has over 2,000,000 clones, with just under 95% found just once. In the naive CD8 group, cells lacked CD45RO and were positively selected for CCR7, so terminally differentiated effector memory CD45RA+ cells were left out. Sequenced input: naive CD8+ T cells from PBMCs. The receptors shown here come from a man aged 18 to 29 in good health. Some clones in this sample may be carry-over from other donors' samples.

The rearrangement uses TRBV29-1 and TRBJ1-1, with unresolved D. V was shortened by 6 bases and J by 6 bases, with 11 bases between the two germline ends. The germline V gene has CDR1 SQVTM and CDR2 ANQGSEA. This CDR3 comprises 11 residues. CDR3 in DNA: TGCAGCGTGGCCCATGAGGCTGAAGCTTTCTTT. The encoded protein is CSVAHEAEAFF.

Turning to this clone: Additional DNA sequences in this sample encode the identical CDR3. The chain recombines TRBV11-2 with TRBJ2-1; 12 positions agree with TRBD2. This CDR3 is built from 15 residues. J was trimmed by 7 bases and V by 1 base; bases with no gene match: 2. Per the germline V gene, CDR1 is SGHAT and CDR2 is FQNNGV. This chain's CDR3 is CASSLGLAGVNEQFF. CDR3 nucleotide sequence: TGTGCCAGCAGCTTAGGACTAGCGGGAGTGAATGAGCAGTTCTTC.

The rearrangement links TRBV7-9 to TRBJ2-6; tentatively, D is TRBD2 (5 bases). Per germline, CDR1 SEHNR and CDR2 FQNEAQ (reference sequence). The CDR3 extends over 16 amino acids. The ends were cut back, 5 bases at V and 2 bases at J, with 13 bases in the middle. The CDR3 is CASSPREGPGANVLTF. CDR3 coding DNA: TGTGCCAGCAGCCCTCGCGAGGGCCCTGGGGCCAACGTCCTGACTTTC. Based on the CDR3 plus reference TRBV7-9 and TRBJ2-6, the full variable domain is DTGVSQNPRHKITKRGQNVTFRCDPISEHNRLYWYRQTLGQGPEFLTYFQNEAQLEKSRLLSDRFSAERPKGSFSTLEIQRTEQGDSAMYLCASSPREGPGANVLTFGAGSRLTVL.

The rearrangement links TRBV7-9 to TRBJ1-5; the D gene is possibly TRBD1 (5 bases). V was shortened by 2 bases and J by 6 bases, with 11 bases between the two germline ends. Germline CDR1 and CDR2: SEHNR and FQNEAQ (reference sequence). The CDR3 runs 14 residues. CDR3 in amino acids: CASSLTGPSQPQHF. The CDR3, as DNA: TGTGCCAGCAGCTTAACGGGGCCTAGTCAGCCCCAGCATTTT.

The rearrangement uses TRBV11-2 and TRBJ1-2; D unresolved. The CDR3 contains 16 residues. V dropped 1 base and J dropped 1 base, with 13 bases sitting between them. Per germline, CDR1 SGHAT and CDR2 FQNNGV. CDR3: CASSLVLGSSNYGYTF. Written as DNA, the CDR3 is TGTGCCAGCAGCTTAGTTCTGGGGAGTAGTAACTATGGCTACACCTTC. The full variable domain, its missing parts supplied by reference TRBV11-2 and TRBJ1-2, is EAGVAQSPRYKIIEKRQSVAFWCNPISGHATLYWYQQILGQGPKLLIQFQNNGVVDDSQLPKDRFSAERLKGVDSTLKIQPAKLEDSAVYLCASSLVLGSSNYGYTFGSGTRLTVV.

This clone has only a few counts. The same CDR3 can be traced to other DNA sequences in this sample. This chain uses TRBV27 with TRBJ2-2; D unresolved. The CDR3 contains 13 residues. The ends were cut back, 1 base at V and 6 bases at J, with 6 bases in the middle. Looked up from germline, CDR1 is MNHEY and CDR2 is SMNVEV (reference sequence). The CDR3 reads CASSLLGSGELFF. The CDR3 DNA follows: TGTGCCAGCAGTTTATTGGGGTCCGGGGAGCTGTTTTTT.

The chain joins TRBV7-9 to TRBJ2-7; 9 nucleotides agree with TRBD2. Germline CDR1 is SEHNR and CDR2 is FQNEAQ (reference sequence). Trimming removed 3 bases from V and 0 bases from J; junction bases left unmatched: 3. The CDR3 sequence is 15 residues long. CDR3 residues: CASSFSGGVSYEQYF. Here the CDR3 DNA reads TGTGCCAGCAGCTTTAGCGGGGGAGTCTCCTACGAGCAGTACTTC.

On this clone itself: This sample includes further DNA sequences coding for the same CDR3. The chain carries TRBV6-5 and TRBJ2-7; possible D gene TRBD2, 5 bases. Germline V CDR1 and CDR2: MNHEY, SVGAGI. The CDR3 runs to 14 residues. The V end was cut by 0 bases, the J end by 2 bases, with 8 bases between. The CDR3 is CASSYSVRAYEQYF. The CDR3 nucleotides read TGTGCCAGCAGTTACTCGGTGCGGGCCTACGAGCAGTACTTC.

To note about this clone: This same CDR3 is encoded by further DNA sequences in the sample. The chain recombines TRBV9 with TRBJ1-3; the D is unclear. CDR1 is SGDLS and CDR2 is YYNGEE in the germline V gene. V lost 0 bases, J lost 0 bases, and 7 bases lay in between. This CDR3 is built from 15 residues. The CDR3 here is CASSVGAASGNTIYF. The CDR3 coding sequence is TGTGCCAGCAGCGTAGGGGCCGCCTCTGGAAACACCATATATTTT.

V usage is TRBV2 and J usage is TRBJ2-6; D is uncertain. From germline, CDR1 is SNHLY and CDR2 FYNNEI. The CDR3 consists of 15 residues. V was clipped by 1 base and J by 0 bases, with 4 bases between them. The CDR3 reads CASSEVSSGANVLTF. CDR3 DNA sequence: TGTGCCAGCAGTGAAGTGAGCTCTGGGGCCAACGTCCTGACTTTC.

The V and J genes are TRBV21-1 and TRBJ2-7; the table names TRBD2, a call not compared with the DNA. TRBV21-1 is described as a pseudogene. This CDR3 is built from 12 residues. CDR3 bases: TGTGCCGGACCAGCGGGAGTCTACGAGCAGTACTTC. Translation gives CAGPAGVYEQYF.

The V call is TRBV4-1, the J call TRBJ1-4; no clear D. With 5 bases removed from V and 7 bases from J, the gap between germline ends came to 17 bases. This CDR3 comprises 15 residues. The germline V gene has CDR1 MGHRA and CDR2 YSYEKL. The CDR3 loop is CASSFPGVMAEKLFF. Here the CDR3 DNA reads TGCGCCAGCAGCTTTCCGGGTGTTATGGCTGAAAAACTGTTTTTT.

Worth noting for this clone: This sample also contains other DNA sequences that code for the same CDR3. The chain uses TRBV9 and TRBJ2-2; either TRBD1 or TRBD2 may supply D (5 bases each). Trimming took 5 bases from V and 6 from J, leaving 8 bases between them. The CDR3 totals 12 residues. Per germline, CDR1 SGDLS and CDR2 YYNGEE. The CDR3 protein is CASRGDAGELFF. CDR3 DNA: TGTGCCAGCAGGGGGGATGCCGGGGAGCTGTTTTTT. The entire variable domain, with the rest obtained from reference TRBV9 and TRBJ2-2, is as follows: DSGVTQTPKHLITATGQRVTLRCSPRSGDLSVYWYQQSLDQGLQFLIQYYNGEERAKGNILERFSAQQFPDLHSELNLSSLELGDSALYFCASRGDAGELFFGEGSRLTVL.

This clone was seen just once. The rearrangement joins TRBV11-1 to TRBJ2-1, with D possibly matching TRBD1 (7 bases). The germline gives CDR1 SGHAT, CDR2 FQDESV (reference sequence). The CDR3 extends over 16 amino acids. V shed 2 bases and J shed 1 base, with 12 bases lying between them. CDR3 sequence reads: CASSLLRGASYNEQFF. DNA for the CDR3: TGTGCCAGCAGCTTACTCAGGGGGGCGTCCTACAATGAGCAGTTCTTC.

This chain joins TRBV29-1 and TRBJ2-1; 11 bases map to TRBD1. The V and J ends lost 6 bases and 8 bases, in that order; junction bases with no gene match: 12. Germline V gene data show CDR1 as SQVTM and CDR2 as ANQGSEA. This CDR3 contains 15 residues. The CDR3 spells CSVPIPGQGGDEQFF. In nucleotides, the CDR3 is TGCAGCGTGCCTATACCGGGACAGGGGGGTGATGAGCAGTTCTTC.

The CDR3 DNA reads as TGTGCCAGCAGAGTGGAAGGGGGCGGAAATGGCTACACCTTC. Its protein product is CASRVEGGGNGYTF. The chain uses TRBV2 and TRBJ1-2; 7 positions agree with TRBD1. The V gene's germline CDR1 is SNHLY and CDR2 FYNNEI. The CDR3 covers 14 residues. J was trimmed by 6 bases and V by 6 bases; bases with no gene match: 10.